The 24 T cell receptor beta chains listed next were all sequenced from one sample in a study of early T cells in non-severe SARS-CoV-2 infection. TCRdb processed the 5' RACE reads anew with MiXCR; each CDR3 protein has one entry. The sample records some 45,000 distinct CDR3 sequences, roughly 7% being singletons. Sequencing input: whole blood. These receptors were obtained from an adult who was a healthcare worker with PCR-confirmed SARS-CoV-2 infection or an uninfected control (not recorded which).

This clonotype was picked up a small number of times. CDR3 coding DNA: TGTGCCAGCAGCCGCACTAGCGCGCTAACCTACGAGCAGTACTTC. Amino acid sequence: CASSRTSALTYEQYF. V gene TRBV4-2 combines with J gene TRBJ2-7; 7 bases are a match to TRBD2. The junction had 8 bases not matched to a gene; V was cut back by 4 bases and J by 2 bases. The CDR3 spans 15 residues. Germline loops: CDR1 LGHNA, CDR2 YNFKEQ.

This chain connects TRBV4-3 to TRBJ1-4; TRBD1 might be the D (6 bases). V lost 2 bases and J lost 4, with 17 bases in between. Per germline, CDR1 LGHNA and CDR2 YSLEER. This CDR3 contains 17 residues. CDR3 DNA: TGCGCCAGCAGCCAAATGATGAACAGGGTGGATAATGAAAAACTGTTTTTT. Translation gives CASSQMMNRVDNEKLFF.

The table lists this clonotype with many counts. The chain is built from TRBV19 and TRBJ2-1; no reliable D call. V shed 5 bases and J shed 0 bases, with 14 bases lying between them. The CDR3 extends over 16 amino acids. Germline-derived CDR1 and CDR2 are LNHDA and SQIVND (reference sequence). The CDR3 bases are TGTGCCAGTAGTCTCTTAGGTTTTAGCTCCTACAATGAGCAGTTCTTC. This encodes CASSLLGFSSYNEQFF.

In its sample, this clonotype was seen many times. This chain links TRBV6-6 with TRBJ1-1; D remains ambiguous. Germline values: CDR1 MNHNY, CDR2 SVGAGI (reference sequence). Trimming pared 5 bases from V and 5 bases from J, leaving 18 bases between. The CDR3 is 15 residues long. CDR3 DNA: TGTGCCAGCAGTCTGCTCGGGAACGTTGGGACTGAAGCTTTCTTT. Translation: CASSLLGNVGTEAFF.

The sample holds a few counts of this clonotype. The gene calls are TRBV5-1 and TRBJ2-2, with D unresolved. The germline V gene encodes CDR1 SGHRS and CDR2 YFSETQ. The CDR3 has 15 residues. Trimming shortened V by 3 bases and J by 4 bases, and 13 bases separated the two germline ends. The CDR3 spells CASSWFEKGTGELFF. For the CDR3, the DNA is TGCGCCAGCAGCTGGTTCGAGAAGGGCACCGGGGAGCTGTTTTTT.

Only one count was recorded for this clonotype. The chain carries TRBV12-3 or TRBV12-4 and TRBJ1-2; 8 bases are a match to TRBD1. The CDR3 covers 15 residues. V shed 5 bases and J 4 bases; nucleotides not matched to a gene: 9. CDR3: CASSTQGQVLYGYTF. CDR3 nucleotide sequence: TGTGCCAGCAGTACCCAGGGACAGGTCCTCTATGGCTACACCTTC.

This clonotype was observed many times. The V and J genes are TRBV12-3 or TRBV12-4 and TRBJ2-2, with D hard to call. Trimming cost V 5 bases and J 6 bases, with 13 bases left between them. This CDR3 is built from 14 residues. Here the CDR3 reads CASSEVSASGELFF. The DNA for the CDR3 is TGTGCCAGCAGTGAAGTCAGTGCATCCGGGGAGCTGTTTTTT.

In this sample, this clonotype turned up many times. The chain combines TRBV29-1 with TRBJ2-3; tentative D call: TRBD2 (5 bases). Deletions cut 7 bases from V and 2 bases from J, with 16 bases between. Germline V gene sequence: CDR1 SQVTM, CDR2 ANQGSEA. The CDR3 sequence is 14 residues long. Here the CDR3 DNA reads TGCAGCGGCCTAACTAGTGGTCTCACAGATACGCAGTATTTT. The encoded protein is CSGLTSGLTDTQYF.

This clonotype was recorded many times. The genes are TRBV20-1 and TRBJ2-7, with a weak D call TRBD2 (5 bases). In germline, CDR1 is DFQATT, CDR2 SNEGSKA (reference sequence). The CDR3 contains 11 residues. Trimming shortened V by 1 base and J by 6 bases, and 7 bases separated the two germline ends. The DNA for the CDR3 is TGCAGTGCTAGAGGCGGGTCCGAGCAGTACTTC. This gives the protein CSARGGSEQYF.

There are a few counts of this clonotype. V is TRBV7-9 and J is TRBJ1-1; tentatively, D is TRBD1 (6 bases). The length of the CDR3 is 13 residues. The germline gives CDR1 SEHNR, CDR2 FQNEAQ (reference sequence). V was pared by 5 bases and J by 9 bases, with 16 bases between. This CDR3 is CASSQGPALKAFF. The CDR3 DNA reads TGTGCCAGCAGCCAGGGGCCCGCGTTAAAAGCTTTCTTT.

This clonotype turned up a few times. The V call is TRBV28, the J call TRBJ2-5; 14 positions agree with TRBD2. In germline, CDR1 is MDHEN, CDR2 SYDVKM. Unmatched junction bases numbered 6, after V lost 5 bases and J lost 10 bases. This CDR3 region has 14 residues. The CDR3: CASSAGLAGARQYF. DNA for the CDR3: TGTGCCAGCAGTGCGGGACTAGCGGGGGCTCGCCAGTACTTC.

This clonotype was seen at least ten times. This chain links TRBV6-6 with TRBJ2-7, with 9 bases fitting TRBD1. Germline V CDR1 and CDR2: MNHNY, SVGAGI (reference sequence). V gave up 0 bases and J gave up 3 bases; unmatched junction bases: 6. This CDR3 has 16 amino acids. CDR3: CASSYSSVGQGYEQYF. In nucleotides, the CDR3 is TGTGCCAGCAGTTACTCGAGCGTGGGACAGGGCTACGAGCAGTACTTC.

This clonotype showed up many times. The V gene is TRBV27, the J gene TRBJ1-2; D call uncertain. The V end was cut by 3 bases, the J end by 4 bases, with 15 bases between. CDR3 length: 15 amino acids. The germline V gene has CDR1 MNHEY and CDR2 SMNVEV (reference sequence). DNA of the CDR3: TGTGCCAGCAGTTTCGGTACGGAGGGCTTCTATGGCTACACCTTC. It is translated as CASSFGTEGFYGYTF.

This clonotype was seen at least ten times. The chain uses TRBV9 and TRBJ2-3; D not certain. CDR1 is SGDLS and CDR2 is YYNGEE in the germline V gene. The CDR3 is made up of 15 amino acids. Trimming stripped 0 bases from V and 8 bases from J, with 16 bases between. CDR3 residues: CASSVDGSAAGTQYF. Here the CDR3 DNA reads TGTGCCAGCAGCGTAGATGGCAGTGCTGCTGGTACGCAGTATTTT.

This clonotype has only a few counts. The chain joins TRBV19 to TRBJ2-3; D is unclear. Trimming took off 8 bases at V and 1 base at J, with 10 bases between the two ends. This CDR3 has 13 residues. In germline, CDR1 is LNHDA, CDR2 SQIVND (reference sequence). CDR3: CASAKAGTDTQYF. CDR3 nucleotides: TGTGCCAGTGCCAAGGCCGGCACAGATACGCAGTATTTT.

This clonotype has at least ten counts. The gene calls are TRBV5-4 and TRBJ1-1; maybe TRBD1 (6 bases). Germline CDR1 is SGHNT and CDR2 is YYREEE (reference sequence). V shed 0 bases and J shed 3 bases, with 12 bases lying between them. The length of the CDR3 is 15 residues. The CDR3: CASSLEARGHTEAFF. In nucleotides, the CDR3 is TGTGCCAGCAGCTTGGAAGCCAGGGGCCACACTGAAGCTTTCTTT. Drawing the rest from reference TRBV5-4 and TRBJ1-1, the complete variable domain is ETGVTQSPTHLIKTRGQQVTLRCSSQSGHNTVSWYQQALGQGPQFIFQYYREEENGRGNFPPRFSGLQFPNYSSELNVNALELDDSALYLCASSLEARGHTEAFFGQGTRLTVV.

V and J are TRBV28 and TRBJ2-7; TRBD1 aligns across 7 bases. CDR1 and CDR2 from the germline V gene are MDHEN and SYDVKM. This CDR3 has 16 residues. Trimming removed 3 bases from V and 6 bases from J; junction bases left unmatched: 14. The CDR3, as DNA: TGTGCCAGCAGTTTGTGGGCCGCAGGGGGTCCTGGCGAGCAGTACTTC. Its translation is CASSLWAAGGPGEQYF.

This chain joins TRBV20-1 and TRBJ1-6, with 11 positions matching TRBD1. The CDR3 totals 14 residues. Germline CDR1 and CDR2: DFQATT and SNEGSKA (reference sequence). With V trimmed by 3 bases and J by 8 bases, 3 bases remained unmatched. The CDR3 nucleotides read TGCAGTGCTAGGCGGGGACAGGGGGATTCACCCCTCCACTTT. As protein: CSARRGQGDSPLHF.

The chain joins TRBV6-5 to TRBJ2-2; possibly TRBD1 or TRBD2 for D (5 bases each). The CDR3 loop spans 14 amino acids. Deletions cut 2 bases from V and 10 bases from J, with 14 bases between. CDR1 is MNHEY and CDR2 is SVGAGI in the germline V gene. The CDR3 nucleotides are TGTGCCAGCAGTTACGAGGGGCCCCCCGCGGAGCTGTTTTTT. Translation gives CASSYEGPPAELFF.

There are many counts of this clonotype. The CDR3 DNA follows: TGTGCCAGCAGCTTAGTGTGGGAGGGCATTAAAGGCCAAGCAGTCGGTTCACCCCTCCACTTT. It codes for CASSLVWEGIKGQAVGSPLHF. The V gene is TRBV7-8, the J gene TRBJ1-6, with D unclear. Germline V gene data show CDR1 as SGHVS and CDR2 as FQNEAQ. Trimming stripped 1 base from V and 9 bases from J, with 31 bases between. CDR3 size: 21 residues.

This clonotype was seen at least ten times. The CDR3 reads CASSYSIRYEQYF. The CDR3 DNA reads TGTGCCAGCAGTTACTCCATACGGTACGAGCAGTACTTC. The V gene is TRBV6-5, the J gene TRBJ2-7; D call uncertain. Per germline, CDR1 MNHEY and CDR2 SVGAGI. The CDR3 is made up of 13 amino acids. Trimming shortened V by 0 bases and J by 4 bases, and 7 bases separated the two germline ends.

CDR3 residues: CASSLDSREGGYTF. In nucleotides, the CDR3 is TGCGCCAGCAGCTTGGACTCGAGGGAGGGCGGCTACACCTTC. The chain carries TRBV5-1 and TRBJ1-2, with D uncertain. The CDR3 has 14 residues. V lost 0 bases, J lost 8 bases, and 14 bases lay in between. The germline V gene has CDR1 SGHRS and CDR2 YFSETQ. Using reference TRBV5-1 and TRBJ1-2 for the parts outside the CDR3, the full variable domain is KAGVTQTPRYLIKTRGQQVTLSCSPISGHRSVSWYQQTPGQGLQFLFEYFSETQRNKGNFPGRFSGRQFSNSRSEMNVSTLELGDSALYLCASSLDSREGGYTFGSGTRLTVV.

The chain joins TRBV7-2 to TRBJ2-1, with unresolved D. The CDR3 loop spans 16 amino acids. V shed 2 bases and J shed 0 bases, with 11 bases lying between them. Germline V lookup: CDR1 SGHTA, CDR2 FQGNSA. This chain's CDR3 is CASSLNGASSYNEQFF. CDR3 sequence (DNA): TGTGCCAGCAGCTTAAACGGTGCGAGCTCCTACAATGAGCAGTTCTTC.

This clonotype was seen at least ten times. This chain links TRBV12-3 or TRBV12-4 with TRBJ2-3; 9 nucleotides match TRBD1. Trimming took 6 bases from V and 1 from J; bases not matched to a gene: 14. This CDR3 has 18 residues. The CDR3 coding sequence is TGTGCCAGCAGCCTCGGACAGGGGCGACGGGTGGGCACAGATACGCAGTATTTT. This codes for CASSLGQGRRVGTDTQYF.